The clone carrying this TCR beta chain was found many times. Germline values: CDR1 SGHDN, CDR2 FVKESK. The CDR3 spans 13 residues. The V end lost 1 base, the J end lost 4 bases, and 7 bases lay between the germline ends. As for time point: patch test 2, 6 weeks after DPC sensitization. Treatment defined: therapeutic diphenylcyclopropenone sensitization with weekly scalp DPC. This record belongs to a study of human T cells and chemical hapten exposure. TCRdb reanalysed the RACE reads using MiXCR and keeps one entry per CDR3 protein. The profile shows some 89,000 distinct CDR3 sequences, roughly 10% of them singletons.

The clonotype originates from a woman between 25 and 40 years old with alopecia areata. Some clones in this sample may be carry-over from other donors' samples. This rearrangement joins TRBV14 to TRBJ1-1; D call uncertain. The sample was whole blood, taken in connection with sensitization to the hapten diphenylcyclopropenone (DPC). In nucleotides, the CDR3 is TGTGCCAGCAGCCAAGCCCAGTCCACTGAAGCTTTCTTT. Its translation is CASSQAQSTEAFF. Full variable domain (missing parts from reference TRBV14 and TRBJ1-1): EAGVTQFPSHSVIEKGQTVTLRCDPISGHDNLYWYRRVMGKEIKFLLHFVKESKQDESGMPNNRFLAERTGGTYSTLKVQPAELEDSGVYFCASSQAQSTEAFFGQGTRLTVV.